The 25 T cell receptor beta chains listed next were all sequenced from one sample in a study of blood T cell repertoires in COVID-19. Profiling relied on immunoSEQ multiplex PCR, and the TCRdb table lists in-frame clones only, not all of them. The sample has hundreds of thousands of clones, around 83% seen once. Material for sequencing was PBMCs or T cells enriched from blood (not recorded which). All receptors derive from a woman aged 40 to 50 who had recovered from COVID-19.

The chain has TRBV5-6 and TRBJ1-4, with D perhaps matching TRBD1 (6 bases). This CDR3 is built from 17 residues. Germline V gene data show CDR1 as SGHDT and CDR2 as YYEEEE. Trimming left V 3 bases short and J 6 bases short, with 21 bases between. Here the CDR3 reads CASSWAPGAGADEKLFF. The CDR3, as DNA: TGTGCCAGCAGCTGGGCCCCCGGGGCGGGGGCGGATGAAAAACTGTTTTTT.

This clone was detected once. The CDR3 DNA sequence: TGTGCCAGCAGCTTAGCCCCCGGGACTAGGAACGGGGATACGCAGTATTTT. Protein sequence: CASSLAPGTRNGDTQYF. The rearrangement uses TRBV7-7 and TRBJ2-3; 8 nucleotides match TRBD2. Germline V gene sequence: CDR1 SSHAT, CDR2 FNYEAQ (reference sequence). The CDR3 runs to 17 residues. Unmatched junction bases numbered 11, after V lost 0 bases and J lost 6 bases.

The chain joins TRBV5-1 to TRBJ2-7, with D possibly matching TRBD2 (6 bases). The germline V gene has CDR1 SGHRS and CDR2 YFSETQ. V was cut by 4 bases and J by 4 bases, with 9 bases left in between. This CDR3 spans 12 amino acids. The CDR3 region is CASSTGRYEQYF. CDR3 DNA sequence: TGCGCCAGCAGCACGGGGAGGTACGAGCAGTACTTC.

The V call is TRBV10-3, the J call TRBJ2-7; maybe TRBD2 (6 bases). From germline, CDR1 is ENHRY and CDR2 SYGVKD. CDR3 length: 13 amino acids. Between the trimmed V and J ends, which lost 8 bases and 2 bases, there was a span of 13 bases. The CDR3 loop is CAIWGGAAYEQYF. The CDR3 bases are TGTGCCATCTGGGGCGGGGCCGCCTACGAGCAGTACTTC.

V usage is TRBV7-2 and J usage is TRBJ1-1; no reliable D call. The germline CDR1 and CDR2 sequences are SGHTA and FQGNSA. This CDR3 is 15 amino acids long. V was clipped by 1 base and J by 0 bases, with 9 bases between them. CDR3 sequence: CASSLETAVNTEAFF. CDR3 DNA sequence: TGTGCCAGCAGCTTAGAAACTGCGGTGAACACTGAAGCTTTCTTT.

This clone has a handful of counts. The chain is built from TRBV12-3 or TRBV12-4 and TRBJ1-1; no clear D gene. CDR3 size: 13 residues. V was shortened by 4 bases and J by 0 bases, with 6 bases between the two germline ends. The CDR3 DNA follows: TGTGCCAGCAGTTCGCAGATGAACACTGAAGCTTTCTTT. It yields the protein CASSSQMNTEAFF.

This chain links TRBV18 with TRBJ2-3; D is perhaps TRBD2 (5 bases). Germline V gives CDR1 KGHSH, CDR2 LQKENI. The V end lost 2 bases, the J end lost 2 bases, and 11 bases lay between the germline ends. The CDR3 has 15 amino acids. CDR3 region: CASSPVSGPTDTQYF. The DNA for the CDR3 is TGTGCCAGCTCACCAGTAAGCGGACCCACAGATACGCAGTATTTT.

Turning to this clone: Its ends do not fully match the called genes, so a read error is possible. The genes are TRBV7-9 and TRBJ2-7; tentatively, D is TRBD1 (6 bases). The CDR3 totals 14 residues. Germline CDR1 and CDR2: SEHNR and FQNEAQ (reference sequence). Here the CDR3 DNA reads TGTGCCAGCACCTTAGACAGGTACTCCTACGAGCAGTACTTC. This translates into CASTLDRYSYEQYF.

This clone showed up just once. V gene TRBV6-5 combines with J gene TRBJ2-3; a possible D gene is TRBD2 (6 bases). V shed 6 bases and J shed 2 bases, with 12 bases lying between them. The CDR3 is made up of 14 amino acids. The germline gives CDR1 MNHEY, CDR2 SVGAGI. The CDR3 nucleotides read TGTGCCAGCAGGGCGGGGAGACTCACAGATACGCAGTATTTT. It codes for CASRAGRLTDTQYF.

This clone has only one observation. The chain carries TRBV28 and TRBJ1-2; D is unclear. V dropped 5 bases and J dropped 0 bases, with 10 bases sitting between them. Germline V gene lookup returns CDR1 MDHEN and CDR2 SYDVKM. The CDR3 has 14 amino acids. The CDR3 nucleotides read TGTGCCAGCAGTCCCCCCCCTCCTAACTATGGCTACACCTTC. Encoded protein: CASSPPPPNYGYTF.

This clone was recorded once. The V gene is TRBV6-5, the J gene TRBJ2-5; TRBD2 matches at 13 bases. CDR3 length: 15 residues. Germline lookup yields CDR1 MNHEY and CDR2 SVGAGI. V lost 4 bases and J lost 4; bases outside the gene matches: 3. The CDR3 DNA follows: TGTGCCAGCAGTTTCGGACTAGCGGGAGCAGAGACCCAGTACTTC. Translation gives CASSFGLAGAETQYF.

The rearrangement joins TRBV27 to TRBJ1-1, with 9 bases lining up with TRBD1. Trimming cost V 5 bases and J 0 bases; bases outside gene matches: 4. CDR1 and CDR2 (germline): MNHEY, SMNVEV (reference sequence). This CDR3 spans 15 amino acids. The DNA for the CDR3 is TGTGCCAGCAGTCCCTGGGACAGGGTGAACACTGAAGCTTTCTTT. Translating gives CASSPWDRVNTEAFF.

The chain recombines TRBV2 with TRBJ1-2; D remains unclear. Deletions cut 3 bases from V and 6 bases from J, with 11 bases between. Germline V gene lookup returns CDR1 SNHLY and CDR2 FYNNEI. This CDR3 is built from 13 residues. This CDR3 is CASSERGADGYTF. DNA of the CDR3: TGTGCCAGCAGTGAGCGGGGAGCGGATGGCTACACCTTC.

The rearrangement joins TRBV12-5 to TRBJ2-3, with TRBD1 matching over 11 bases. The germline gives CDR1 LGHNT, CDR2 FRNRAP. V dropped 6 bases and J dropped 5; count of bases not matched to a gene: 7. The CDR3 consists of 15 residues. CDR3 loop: CASGQGQGAGDTQYF. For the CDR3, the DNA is TGTGCTAGTGGCCAAGGACAGGGGGCGGGAGATACGCAGTATTTT.

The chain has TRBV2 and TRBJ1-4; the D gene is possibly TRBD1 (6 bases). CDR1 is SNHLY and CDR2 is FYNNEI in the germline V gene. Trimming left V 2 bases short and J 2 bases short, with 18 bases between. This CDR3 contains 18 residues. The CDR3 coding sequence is TGTGCCAGCAGTGAATGGGGGCAGGGGATTTCTACTAATGAAAAACTGTTTTTT. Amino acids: CASSEWGQGISTNEKLFF.

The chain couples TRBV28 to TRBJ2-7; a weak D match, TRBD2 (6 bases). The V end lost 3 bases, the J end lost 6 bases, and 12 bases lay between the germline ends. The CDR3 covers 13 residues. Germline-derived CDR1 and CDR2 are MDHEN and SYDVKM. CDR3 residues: CASSLGGRLEQYF. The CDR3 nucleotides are TGTGCCAGCAGTTTGGGAGGACGCCTCGAGCAGTACTTC.

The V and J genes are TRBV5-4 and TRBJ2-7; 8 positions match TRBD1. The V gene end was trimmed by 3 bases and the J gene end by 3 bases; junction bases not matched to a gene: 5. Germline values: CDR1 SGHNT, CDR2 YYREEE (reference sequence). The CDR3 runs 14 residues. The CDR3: CASSSADRDYEQYF. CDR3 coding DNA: TGTGCCAGCAGCTCCGCGGACAGGGACTACGAGCAGTACTTC. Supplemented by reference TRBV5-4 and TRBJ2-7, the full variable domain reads ETGVTQSPTHLIKTRGQQVTLRCSSQSGHNTVSWYQQALGQGPQFIFQYYREEENGRGNFPPRFSGLQFPNYSSELNVNALELDDSALYLCASSSADRDYEQYFGPGTRLTVT.

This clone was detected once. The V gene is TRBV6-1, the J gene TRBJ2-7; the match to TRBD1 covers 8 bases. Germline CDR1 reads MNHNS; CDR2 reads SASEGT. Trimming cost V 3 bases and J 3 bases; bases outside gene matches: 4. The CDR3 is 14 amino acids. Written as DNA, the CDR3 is TGTGCCAGCAGTGACGGGACAGGTTACTACGAGCAGTACTTC. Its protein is CASSDGTGYYEQYF.

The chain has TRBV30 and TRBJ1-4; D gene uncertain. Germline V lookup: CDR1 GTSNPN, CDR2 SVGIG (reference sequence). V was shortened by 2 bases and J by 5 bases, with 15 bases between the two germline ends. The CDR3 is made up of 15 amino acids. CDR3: CAWSLYGGLNEKLFF. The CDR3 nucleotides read TGTGCCTGGAGTCTTTACGGAGGGCTAAATGAAAAACTGTTTTTT.

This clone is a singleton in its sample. The CDR3 DNA reads as TGTGCCAGCAGCGCAGGGGATGCAACTAATGAAAAACTGTTTTTT. It yields the protein CASSAGDATNEKLFF. V usage is TRBV5-6 and J usage is TRBJ1-4; possible D gene TRBD1, 6 bases. The ends were cut back, 4 bases at V and 0 bases at J, with 10 bases in the middle. The CDR3 is made up of 15 amino acids. Looked up from germline, CDR1 is SGHDT and CDR2 is YYEEEE.

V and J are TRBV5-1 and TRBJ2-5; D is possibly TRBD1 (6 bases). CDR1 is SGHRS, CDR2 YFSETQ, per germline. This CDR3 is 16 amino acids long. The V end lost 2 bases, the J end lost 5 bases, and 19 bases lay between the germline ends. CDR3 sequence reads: CASSFDSGAPRETQYF. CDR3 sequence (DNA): TGCGCCAGCAGCTTTGACTCAGGGGCCCCCCGGGAGACCCAGTACTTC.

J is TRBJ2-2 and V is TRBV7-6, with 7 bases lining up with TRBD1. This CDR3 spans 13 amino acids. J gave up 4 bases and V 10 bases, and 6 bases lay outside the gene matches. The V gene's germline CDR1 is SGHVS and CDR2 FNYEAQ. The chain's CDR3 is CATRTGGTGELFF. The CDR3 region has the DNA TGTGCCACACGGACAGGAGGCACCGGGGAGCTGTTTTTT.

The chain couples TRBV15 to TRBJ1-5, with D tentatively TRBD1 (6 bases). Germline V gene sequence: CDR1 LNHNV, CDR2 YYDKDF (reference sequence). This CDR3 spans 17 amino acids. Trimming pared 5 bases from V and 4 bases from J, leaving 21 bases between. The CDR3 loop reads CATSSYLKGVSNQPQHF. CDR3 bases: TGTGCCACCAGCTCGTACCTTAAGGGGGTATCGAATCAGCCCCAGCATTTT.

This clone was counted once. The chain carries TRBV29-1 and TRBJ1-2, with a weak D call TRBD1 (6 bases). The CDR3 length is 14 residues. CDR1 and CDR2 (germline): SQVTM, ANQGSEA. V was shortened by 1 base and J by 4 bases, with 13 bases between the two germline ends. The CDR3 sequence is CSVEAQGDGYGYTF. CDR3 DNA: TGCAGCGTTGAAGCACAGGGAGATGGCTATGGCTACACCTTC.

The CDR3 loop is CASSYNINTEAFF. The DNA for the CDR3 is TGTGCCAGCAGTTATAATATTAACACTGAAGCTTTCTTT. The chain recombines TRBV28 with TRBJ1-1; D is undetermined. The V end was cut by 4 bases, the J end by 2 bases, with 8 bases between. CDR1 MDHEN and CDR2 SYDVKM come from the germline V gene. This CDR3 spans 13 amino acids.